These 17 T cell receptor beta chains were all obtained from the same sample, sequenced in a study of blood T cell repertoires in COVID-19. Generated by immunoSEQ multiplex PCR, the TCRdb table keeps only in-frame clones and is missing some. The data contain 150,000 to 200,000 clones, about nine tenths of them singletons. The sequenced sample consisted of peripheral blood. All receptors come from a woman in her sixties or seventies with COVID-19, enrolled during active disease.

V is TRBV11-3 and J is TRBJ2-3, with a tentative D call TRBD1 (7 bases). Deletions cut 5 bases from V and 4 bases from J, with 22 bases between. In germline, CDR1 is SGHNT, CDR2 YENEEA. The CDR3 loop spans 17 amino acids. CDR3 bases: TGTGCCAGCAGCCCCTCGTCCCCAGGGGGGACACCAGATACGCAGTATTTT. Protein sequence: CASSPSSPGGTPDTQYF.

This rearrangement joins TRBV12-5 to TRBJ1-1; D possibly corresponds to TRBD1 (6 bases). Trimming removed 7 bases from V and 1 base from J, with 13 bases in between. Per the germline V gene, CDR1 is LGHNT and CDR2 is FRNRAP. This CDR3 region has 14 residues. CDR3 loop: CASAPGHANTEAFF. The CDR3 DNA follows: TGTGCTAGTGCACCGGGACACGCGAACACTGAAGCTTTCTTT.

The CDR3 is CASSSLVGLAGVQETQYF. The CDR3, as DNA: TGTGCCAGTAGTTCTCTCGTCGGACTAGCGGGAGTCCAAGAGACCCAGTACTTC. The J gene is TRBJ2-5, the V gene TRBV19, with 13 bases fitting TRBD2. From germline, CDR1 is LNHDA and CDR2 SQIVND (reference sequence). The CDR3 totals 18 residues. V lost 5 bases to trimming and J lost 1 base; unmatched junction nucleotides: 10.

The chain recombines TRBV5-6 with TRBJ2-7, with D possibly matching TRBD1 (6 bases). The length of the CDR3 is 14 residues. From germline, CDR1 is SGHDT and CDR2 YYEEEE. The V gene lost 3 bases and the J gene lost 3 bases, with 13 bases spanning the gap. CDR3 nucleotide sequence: TGTGCCAGCAGCTCGACAGGTTGGATCTACGAGCAGTACTTC. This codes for CASSSTGWIYEQYF.

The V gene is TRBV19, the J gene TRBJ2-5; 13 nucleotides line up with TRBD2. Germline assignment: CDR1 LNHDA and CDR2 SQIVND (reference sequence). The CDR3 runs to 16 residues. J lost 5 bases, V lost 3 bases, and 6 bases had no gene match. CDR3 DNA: TGTGCCAGTAGTATTTGGACTAGCGGGAGTCCGGAGACCCAGTACTTC. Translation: CASSIWTSGSPETQYF.

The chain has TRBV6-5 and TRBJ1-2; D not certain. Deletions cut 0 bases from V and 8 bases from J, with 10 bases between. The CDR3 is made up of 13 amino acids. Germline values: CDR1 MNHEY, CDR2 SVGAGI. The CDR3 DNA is TGTGCCAGCAGTTACTCGGCACAATACGGCTACACCTTC. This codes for CASSYSAQYGYTF.

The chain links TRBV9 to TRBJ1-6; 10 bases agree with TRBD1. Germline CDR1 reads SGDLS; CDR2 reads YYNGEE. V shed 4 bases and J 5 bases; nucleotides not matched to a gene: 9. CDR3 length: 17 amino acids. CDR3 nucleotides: TGTGCCAGCAGCCTCCGTCCTGGGACAGGGGATAATTCACCCCTCCACTTT. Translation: CASSLRPGTGDNSPLHF. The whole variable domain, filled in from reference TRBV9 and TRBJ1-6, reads DSGVTQTPKHLITATGQRVTLRCSPRSGDLSVYWYQQSLDQGLQFLIQYYNGEERAKGNILERFSAQQFPDLHSELNLSSLELGDSALYFCASSLRPGTGDNSPLHFGNGTRLTVT.

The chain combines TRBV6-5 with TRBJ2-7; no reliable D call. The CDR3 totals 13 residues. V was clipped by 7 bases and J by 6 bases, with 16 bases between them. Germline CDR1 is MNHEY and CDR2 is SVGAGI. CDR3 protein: CASISGAHREQYF. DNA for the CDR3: TGTGCCAGCATCAGTGGAGCTCACCGCGAGCAGTACTTC.

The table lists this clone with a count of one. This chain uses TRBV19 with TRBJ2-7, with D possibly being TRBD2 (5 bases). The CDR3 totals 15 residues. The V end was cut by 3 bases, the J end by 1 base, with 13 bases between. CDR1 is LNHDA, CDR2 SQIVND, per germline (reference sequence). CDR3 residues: CASSIARESSYEQYF. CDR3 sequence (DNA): TGTGCCAGTAGTATCGCCCGGGAATCGTCCTACGAGCAGTACTTC.

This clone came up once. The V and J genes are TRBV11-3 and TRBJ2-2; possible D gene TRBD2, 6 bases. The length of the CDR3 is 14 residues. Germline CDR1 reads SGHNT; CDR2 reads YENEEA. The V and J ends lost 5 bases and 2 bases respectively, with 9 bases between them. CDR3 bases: TGTGCCAGCAGCCGGGGAGGCAACACCGGGGAGCTGTTTTTT. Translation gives CASSRGGNTGELFF.

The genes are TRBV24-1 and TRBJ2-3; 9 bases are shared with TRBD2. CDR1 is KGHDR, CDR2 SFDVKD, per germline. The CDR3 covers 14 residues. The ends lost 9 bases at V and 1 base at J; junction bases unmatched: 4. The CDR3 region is CATGLAGRTDTQYF. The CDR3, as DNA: TGTGCCACCGGGCTAGCGGGGCGCACAGATACGCAGTATTTT.

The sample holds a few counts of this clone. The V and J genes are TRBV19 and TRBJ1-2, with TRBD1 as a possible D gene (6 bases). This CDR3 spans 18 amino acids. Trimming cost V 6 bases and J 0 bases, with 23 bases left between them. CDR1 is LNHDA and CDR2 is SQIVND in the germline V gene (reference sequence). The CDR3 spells CASSSKAGAVEANYGYTF. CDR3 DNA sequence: TGTGCCAGTAGCTCTAAGGCAGGGGCCGTCGAAGCTAACTATGGCTACACCTTC.

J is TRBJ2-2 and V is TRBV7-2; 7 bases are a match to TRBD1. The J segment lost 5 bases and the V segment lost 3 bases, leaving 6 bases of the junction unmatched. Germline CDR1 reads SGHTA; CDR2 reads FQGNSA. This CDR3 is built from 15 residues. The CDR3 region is CASSFGQGVTGELFF. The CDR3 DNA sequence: TGTGCCAGCAGCTTTGGCCAGGGGGTGACCGGGGAGCTGTTTTTT.

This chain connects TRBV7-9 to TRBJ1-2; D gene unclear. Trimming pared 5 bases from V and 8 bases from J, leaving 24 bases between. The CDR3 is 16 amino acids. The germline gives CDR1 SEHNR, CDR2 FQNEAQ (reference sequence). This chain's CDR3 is CASSLMAPRQQAGYTF. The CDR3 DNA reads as TGTGCCAGCAGCCTCATGGCCCCACGGCAGCAAGCGGGCTACACCTTC.

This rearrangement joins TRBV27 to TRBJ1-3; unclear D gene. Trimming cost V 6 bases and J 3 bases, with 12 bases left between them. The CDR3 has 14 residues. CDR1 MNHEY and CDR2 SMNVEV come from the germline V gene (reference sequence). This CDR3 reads CASRNRAGGNTIYF. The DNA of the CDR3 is TGTGCCAGCAGGAATCGGGCGGGTGGAAACACCATATATTTT.

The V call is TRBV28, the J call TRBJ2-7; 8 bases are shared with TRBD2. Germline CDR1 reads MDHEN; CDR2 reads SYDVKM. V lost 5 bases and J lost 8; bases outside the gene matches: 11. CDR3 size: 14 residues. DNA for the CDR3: TGTGCCAGCAGTCTAGCGGGTGGTATTAGAAAGCAGTACTTC. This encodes CASSLAGGIRKQYF.

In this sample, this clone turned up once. The CDR3: CASSLLRGYEQYF. CDR3 in DNA: TGTGCCAGCAGTTTATTGCGGGGCTACGAGCAGTACTTC. The chain employs TRBV27 and TRBJ2-7, with D tentatively TRBD2 (6 bases). This CDR3 has 13 residues. Trimming removed 1 base from V and 3 bases from J, with 7 bases in between. Germline values: CDR1 MNHEY, CDR2 SMNVEV (reference sequence).